The source of this T cell receptor (beta chain) is a study of immune cell composition in non-small cell lung cancer. This CDR3 is 14 amino acids long. V lost 6 bases, J lost 0 bases, and 1 base stayed unmatched. The V gene's germline CDR1 is MNHEY and CDR2 SVGAGI. The assay was immunoSEQ multiplex PCR, and TCRdb's table has in-frame clones only and misses some. The data contain some 2,000 clones, around 75% of them seen just once; the ten biggest clones take up about 12%. Comment on this clone: Its antigen is unidentified.

Study results and limitations: Roughly 80% of squamous and 30% to 35% of adenocarcinoma cases had tumour-associated clones >0.5%. Lung squamous cell carcinoma tumours had significantly higher top 10 clone scores and productive clonality than lung adenocarcinoma. Tumour-reactive clones were not shown to match dominant in vivo tumour clones.

This receptor was identified in a human donor with non-small cell lung cancer. The sequencing sample was made of lung tumor tissue. This sequence joins TRBV6-5 and TRBJ2-3; 9 positions match TRBD1. Here the CDR3 reads CASRQGASTDTQYF. Here the CDR3 DNA reads TGTGCCAGCAGACAGGGGGCGAGCACAGATACGCAGTATTTT.